Below are 16 T cell receptor beta chains sequenced from a single sample in a study of blood T cell repertoires in COVID-19. The method was immunoSEQ multiplex PCR; TCRdb's version includes in-frame clones alone and lacks a portion of them. The table lists 100,000 to 150,000 clones, 79% of them singletons. The sample was peripheral blood. The receptor source for this set is a man between 35 and 55 years old with active or convalescent COVID-19.

As regards this clone: The germline gene is not matched at one end of the junction; a read error may be the cause. V and J are TRBV9 and TRBJ2-5; the match to TRBD2 covers 9 bases. Looked up from germline, CDR1 is SGDLS and CDR2 is YYNGEE. This CDR3 comprises 16 residues. CDR3 nucleotides: TGTGCCAGCAGCGAGAGCCCGGGACTAGCCAAAGAGACCCGGTACTTC. It yields the protein CASSESPGLAKETRYF.

The genes are TRBV28 and TRBJ1-2; 12 bases align to TRBD1. V was pared by 1 base and J by 8 bases, with 8 bases of the junction left unmatched. This CDR3 spans 16 amino acids. Germline V gene sequence: CDR1 MDHEN, CDR2 SYDVKM. The CDR3 sequence: CASSLSGTGGLSGYTF. The CDR3, as DNA: TGTGCCAGCAGTTTATCCGGGACAGGGGGCCTCTCGGGCTACACCTTC.

The V call is TRBV7-2, the J call TRBJ2-1; D ambiguous. V was cut by 1 base and J by 3 bases, with 13 bases left in between. Germline CDR1 reads SGHTA; CDR2 reads FQGNSA. CDR3 length: 16 residues. The CDR3 reads CASSLVPGPSYNEQFF. In DNA, the CDR3 is TGTGCCAGCAGCTTAGTTCCAGGCCCCAGCTACAATGAGCAGTTCTTC.

This chain uses TRBV11-2 with TRBJ1-6, with 7 bases that match TRBD1. Germline V gives CDR1 SGHAT, CDR2 FQNNGV. V was pared by 5 bases and J by 6 bases, with 7 bases of the junction left unmatched. This CDR3 contains 15 residues. The CDR3 loop is CASSLPTGLNSPLHF. CDR3 DNA sequence: TGTGCCAGCAGCCTCCCGACAGGGCTTAATTCACCCCTCCACTTT.

V gene TRBV9 combines with J gene TRBJ1-4, with 10 bases identical to TRBD1. Germline assignment: CDR1 SGDLS and CDR2 YYNGEE. The CDR3 has 16 residues. With 3 bases clipped from V and 6 bases from J, the junction kept 8 bases outside the gene matches. CDR3 DNA sequence: TGTGCCAGCAGCGGATCGACAGGGGGCGGGGATGAAAAACTGTTTTTT. Its protein is CASSGSTGGGDEKLFF.

This clone was seen only a few times. CDR3 bases: TGTGCCAGCAGTGAAACGGCGTGGGTGGACAGTGGCTACACCTTC. Amino acid sequence: CASSETAWVDSGYTF. This chain uses TRBV2 with TRBJ1-2; D possibly corresponds to TRBD1 (6 bases). The V gene lost 2 bases and the J gene lost 7 bases, with 17 bases spanning the gap. This CDR3 is built from 15 residues. The germline gives CDR1 SNHLY, CDR2 FYNNEI.

The chain couples TRBV7-2 to TRBJ2-1; D remains unclear. The V end lost 5 bases, the J end lost 16 bases, and 18 bases lay between the germline ends. In germline, CDR1 is SGHTA, CDR2 FQGNSA. This CDR3 is 12 amino acids long. The CDR3 DNA reads TGTGCCAGCAGCCCCCAGACCCGAACTAACTTCTTC. Its protein product is CASSPQTRTNFF.

This clone was recorded at least ten times. This chain joins TRBV9 and TRBJ2-3; TRBD2 is a possible D gene (6 bases). Germline V gives CDR1 SGDLS, CDR2 YYNGEE. The V and J ends lost 2 bases and 0 bases respectively, with 10 bases between them. CDR3 length equals 15 residues. The CDR3 sequence: CASSVGGSSTDTQYF. The CDR3 DNA follows: TGTGCCAGCAGCGTGGGGGGTTCTAGCACAGATACGCAGTATTTT.

The V and J genes are TRBV18 and TRBJ1-2, with D possibly being TRBD1 (5 bases). The germline V gene encodes CDR1 KGHSH and CDR2 LQKENI. Trimming removed 2 bases from V and 3 bases from J, with 10 bases in between. The CDR3 runs to 14 residues. The CDR3 loop is CASSPSGDHYGYTF. The DNA of the CDR3 is TGTGCCAGCTCACCATCGGGGGATCACTATGGCTACACCTTC.

V usage is TRBV6-2 or TRBV6-3 and J usage is TRBJ1-2; D is possibly TRBD1 (5 bases). The CDR3 sequence is 14 residues long. Trimming took off 2 bases at V and 3 bases at J, with 10 bases between the two ends. The V gene's germline CDR1 is MNHEY and CDR2 SVGEGT. DNA for the CDR3: TGTGCCAGCAGTTACCTAGACAGCGACTATGGCTACACCTTC. It translates to CASSYLDSDYGYTF.

This clone was found a few times. The chain is built from TRBV10-3 and TRBJ2-2; 12 positions match TRBD1. This CDR3 is built from 17 residues. With 8 bases clipped from V and 5 bases from J, the junction kept 12 bases outside the gene matches. CDR1 ENHRY and CDR2 SYGVKD come from the germline V gene. The chain's CDR3 is CAIASNRDRGLTGELFF. CDR3 DNA sequence: TGTGCCATCGCAAGTAACCGGGACAGGGGGCTAACCGGGGAGCTGTTTTTT.

The chain is built from TRBV18 and TRBJ1-5, with 9 bases lining up with TRBD1. Germline CDR1 is KGHSH and CDR2 is LQKENI. This CDR3 is 15 amino acids long. V trimming: 3 bases; J trimming: 5 bases; junction bases outside the gene matches: 5. CDR3 sequence (DNA): TGTGCCAGCTCACCGAACAGGGGGCATTATCAGCCCCAGCATTTT. Protein sequence: CASSPNRGHYQPQHF.

V gene TRBV11-2 combines with J gene TRBJ2-3; 13 nucleotides match TRBD2. The CDR3 extends over 15 amino acids. The V gene's germline CDR1 is SGHAT and CDR2 FQNNGV. Trimming cost V 7 bases and J 1 base; bases outside gene matches: 2. The CDR3 loop is CASTGTSGGTDTQYF. As DNA, the CDR3 is TGTGCCAGCACAGGGACTAGCGGGGGCACAGATACGCAGTATTTT. Looking up the rest from reference TRBV11-2 and TRBJ2-3 gives the full variable domain: EAGVAQSPRYKIIEKRQSVAFWCNPISGHATLYWYQQILGQGPKLLIQFQNNGVVDDSQLPKDRFSAERLKGVDSTLKIQPAKLEDSAVYLCASTGTSGGTDTQYFGPGTRLTVL.

The table lists this clone with a few counts. This rearrangement joins TRBV18 to TRBJ2-7; tentative D call: TRBD2 (6 bases). The CDR3 spans 15 residues. CDR1 is KGHSH and CDR2 is LQKENI in the germline V gene. V gave up 4 bases and J gave up 3 bases, with 16 bases separating them. The CDR3 DNA follows: TGTGCCAGCTCACTACGTTCCTCGGAGGGCTACGAGCAGTACTTC. The encoded protein is CASSLRSSEGYEQYF.

CDR3: CASTSGGQGKSGELFF. The CDR3 region has the DNA TGTGCCAGCACGTCCGGGGGACAGGGAAAATCCGGGGAGCTGTTTTTT. The rearrangement links TRBV25-1 to TRBJ2-2, with 9 bases lining up with TRBD1. The V gene end was trimmed by 7 bases and the J gene end by 6 bases; junction bases not matched to a gene: 12. CDR3 length: 16 residues. CDR1 is MGHDK and CDR2 is SYGVNS in the germline V gene.

V usage is TRBV5-4 and J usage is TRBJ2-1; a weak D match, TRBD2 (6 bases). Germline V gives CDR1 SGHNT, CDR2 YYREEE (reference sequence). CDR3 length equals 15 residues. Deletions cut 4 bases from V and 4 bases from J, with 15 bases between. Here the CDR3 reads CASSPGGQVYNEQFF. DNA for the CDR3: TGTGCCAGCAGCCCAGGAGGGCAGGTATACAATGAGCAGTTCTTC. Complete variable domain (other parts from reference TRBV5-4 and TRBJ2-1): ETGVTQSPTHLIKTRGQQVTLRCSSQSGHNTVSWYQQALGQGPQFIFQYYREEENGRGNFPPRFSGLQFPNYSSELNVNALELDDSALYLCASSPGGQVYNEQFFGPGTRLTVL.